The 6 T cell receptor beta chains listed next were all sequenced from one sample in a study of cytomegalovirus exposure and HLA in healthy donors. Some clones are missing from TCRdb's copy, which holds only in-frame ones; the method was immunoSEQ multiplex PCR. The repertoire has approximately 200,000 clones, approximately 78% of them found once; the top ten carry 0.95% to 1.5%. The sample was PBMCs. These receptors were obtained from a woman in her 30s in good health and CMV-seronegative.

The chain is built from TRBV6-5 and TRBJ2-7; tentatively, D is TRBD1 (6 bases). The CDR3 extends over 14 amino acids. Looked up from germline, CDR1 is MNHEY and CDR2 is SVGAGI. Trimming removed 5 bases from V and 2 bases from J, with 13 bases in between. Here the CDR3 reads CASSGDKAPYEQYF. CDR3 DNA: TGTGCCAGCAGTGGGGACAAGGCCCCCTACGAGCAGTACTTC.

There are a few counts of this clone. The chain links TRBV12-5 to TRBJ1-2; a weak D match, TRBD1 (5 bases). V was shortened by 3 bases and J by 7 bases, with 15 bases between the two germline ends. The CDR3 sequence is 14 residues long. Germline CDR1 LGHNT, CDR2 FRNRAP. The CDR3 sequence is CASGFWGLGGGYTF. The CDR3 region has the DNA TGTGCTAGTGGTTTTTGGGGACTCGGGGGTGGCTACACCTTC. Supplemented by reference TRBV12-5 and TRBJ1-2, the full variable domain reads DARVTQTPRHKVTEMGQEVTMRCQPILGHNTVFWYRQTMMQGLELLAYFRNRAPLDDSGMPKDRFSAEMPDATLATLKIQPSEPRDSAVYFCASGFWGLGGGYTFGSGTRLTVV.

The chain links TRBV9 to TRBJ2-2, with unresolved D. The germline V gene encodes CDR1 SGDLS and CDR2 YYNGEE. The CDR3 has 15 amino acids. Trimming removed 0 bases at V and 0 bases at J, with 6 bases between. Here the CDR3 DNA reads TGTGCCAGCAGCGTAGGCAGCGCGAACACCGGGGAGCTGTTTTTT. Translated, it gives CASSVGSANTGELFF.

This clone was counted only a few times. The V and J genes are TRBV27 and TRBJ1-2; a weak D match, TRBD1 (6 bases). The CDR3 has 14 amino acids. Germline-derived CDR1 and CDR2 are MNHEY and SMNVEV (reference sequence). Trimming stripped 6 bases from V and 4 bases from J, with 15 bases between. For the CDR3, the DNA is TGTGCCAGCAGCTACAGGGAAAAGGGCTATGGCTACACCTTC. It codes for CASSYREKGYGYTF.

This clone has a single count. The J gene is TRBJ2-7, the V gene TRBV6-5; weak D call: TRBD2 (5 bases). Looked up from germline, CDR1 is MNHEY and CDR2 is SVGAGI. Deletions cut 1 base from V and 5 bases from J, with 12 bases between. This CDR3 region has 14 residues. CDR3 bases: TGTGCCAGCAGTTACTTACCCGGGAAGAACGAGCAGTACTTC. Translated: CASSYLPGKNEQYF.

The V call is TRBV30, the J call TRBJ2-7; the D is unclear. CDR3 length: 11 residues. From germline, CDR1 is GTSNPN and CDR2 SVGIG (reference sequence). V was cut by 3 bases and J by 5 bases, with 8 bases left in between. The CDR3 sequence is CAWRWHDEQYF. Here the CDR3 DNA reads TGTGCCTGGAGGTGGCACGACGAGCAGTACTTC.